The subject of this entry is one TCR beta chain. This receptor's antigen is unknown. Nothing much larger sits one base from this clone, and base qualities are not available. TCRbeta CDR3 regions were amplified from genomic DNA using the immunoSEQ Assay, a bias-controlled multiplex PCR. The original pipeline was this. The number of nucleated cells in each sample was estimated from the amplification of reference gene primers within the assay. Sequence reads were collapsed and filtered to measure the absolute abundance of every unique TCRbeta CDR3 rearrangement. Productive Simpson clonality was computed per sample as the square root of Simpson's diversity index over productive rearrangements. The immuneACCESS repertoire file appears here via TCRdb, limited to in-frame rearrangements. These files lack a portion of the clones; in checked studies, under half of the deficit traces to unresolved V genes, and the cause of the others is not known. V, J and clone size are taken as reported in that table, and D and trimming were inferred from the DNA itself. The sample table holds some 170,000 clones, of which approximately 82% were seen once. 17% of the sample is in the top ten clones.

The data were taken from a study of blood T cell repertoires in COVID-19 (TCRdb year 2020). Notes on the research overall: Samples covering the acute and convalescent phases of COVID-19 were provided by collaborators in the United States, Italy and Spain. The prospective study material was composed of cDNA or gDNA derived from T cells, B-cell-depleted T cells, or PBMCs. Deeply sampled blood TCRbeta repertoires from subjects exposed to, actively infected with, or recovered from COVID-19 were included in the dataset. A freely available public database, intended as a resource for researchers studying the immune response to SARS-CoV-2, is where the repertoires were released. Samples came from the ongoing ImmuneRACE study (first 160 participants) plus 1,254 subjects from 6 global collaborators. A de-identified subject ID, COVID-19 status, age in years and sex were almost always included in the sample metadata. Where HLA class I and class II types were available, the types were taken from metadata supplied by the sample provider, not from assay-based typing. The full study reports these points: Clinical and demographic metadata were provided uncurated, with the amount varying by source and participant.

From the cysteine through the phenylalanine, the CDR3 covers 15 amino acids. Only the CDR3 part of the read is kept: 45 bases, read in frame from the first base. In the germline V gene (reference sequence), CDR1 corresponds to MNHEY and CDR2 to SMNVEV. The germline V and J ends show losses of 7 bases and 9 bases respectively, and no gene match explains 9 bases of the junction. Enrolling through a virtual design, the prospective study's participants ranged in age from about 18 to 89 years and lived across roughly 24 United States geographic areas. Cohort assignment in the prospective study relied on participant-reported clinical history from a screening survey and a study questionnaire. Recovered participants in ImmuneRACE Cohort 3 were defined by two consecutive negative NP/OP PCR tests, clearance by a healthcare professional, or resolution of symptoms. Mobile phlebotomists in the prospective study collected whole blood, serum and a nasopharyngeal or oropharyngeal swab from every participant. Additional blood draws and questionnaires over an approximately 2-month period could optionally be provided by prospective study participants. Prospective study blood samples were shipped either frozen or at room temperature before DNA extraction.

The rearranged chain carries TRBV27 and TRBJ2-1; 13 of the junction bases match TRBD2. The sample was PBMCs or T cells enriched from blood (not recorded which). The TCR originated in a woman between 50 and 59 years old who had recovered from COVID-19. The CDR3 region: CASILLAGGPGEQFF. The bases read TGTGCCAGCATCCTACTAGCGGGAGGGCCAGGTGAGCAGTTCTTC.